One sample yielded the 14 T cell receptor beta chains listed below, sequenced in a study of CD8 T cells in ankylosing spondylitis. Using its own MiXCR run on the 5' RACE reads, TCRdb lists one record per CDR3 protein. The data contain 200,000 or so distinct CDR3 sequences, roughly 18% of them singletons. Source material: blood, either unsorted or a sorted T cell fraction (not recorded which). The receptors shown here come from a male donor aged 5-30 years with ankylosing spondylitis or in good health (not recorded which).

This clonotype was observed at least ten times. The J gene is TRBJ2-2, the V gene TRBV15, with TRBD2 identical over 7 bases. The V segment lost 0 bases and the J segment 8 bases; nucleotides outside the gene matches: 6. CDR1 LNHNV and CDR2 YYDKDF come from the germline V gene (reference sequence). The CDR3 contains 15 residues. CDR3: CATSRDLAEKGELFF. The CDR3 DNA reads TGTGCCACCAGCAGAGATCTAGCGGAGAAGGGGGAGCTGTTTTTT.

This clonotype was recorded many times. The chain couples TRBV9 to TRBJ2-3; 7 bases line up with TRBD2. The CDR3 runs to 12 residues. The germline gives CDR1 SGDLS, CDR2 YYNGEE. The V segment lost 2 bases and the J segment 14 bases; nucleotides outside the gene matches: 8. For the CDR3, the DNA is TGTGCCAGCAGCGTCGGCGGGGGAGAGCCGTATTTT. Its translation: CASSVGGGEPYF. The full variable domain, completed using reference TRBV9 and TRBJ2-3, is DSGVTQTPKHLITATGQRVTLRCSPRSGDLSVYWYQQSLDQGLQFLIQYYNGEERAKGNILERFSAQQFPDLHSELNLSSLELGDSALYFCASSVGGGEPYFGPGTRLTVL.

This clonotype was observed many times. The CDR3 spells CSVEDPGTYNEQFF. The CDR3 DNA reads TGCAGCGTTGAAGATCCCGGGACGTACAATGAGCAGTTCTTC. The chain has TRBV29-1 and TRBJ2-1; D might be TRBD1 or TRBD2, each matching 5 bases. The CDR3 runs 14 residues. The V gene lost 0 bases and the J gene lost 4 bases, with 10 bases spanning the gap. CDR1 is SQVTM and CDR2 is ANQGSEA in the germline V gene.

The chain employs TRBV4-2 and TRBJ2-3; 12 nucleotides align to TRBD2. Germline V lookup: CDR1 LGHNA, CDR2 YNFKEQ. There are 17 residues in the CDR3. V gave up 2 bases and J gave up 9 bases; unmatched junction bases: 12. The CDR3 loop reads CASSQPLAGGQGGTQYF. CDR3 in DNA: TGTGCCAGCAGCCAACCTCTAGCGGGAGGGCAAGGAGGCACGCAGTATTTT.

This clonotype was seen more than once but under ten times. CDR3 coding DNA: TGTGCCAGCAGCTTAGCGCGGCACTCTATAGGAGAGACCCAGTACTTC. Translated: CASSLARHSIGETQYF. V and J are TRBV7-6 and TRBJ2-5, with D unresolved. The CDR3 is 16 amino acids. V lost 0 bases and J 4 bases, leaving 15 bases between the germline ends. Looked up from germline, CDR1 is SGHVS and CDR2 is FNYEAQ.

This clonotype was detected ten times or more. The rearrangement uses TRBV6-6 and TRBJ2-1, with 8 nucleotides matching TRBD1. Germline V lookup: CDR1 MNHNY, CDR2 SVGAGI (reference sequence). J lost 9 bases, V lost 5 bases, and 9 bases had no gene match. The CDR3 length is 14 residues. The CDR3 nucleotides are TGTGCCAGCAGTATAGGACAGGGTATGGGTGAGCAGTTCTTC. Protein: CASSIGQGMGEQFF.

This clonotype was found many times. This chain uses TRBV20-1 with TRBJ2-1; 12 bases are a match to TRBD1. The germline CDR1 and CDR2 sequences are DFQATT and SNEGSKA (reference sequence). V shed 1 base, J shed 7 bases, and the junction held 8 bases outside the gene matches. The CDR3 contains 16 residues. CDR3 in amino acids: CSARGPPGQGANEQFF. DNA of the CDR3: TGCAGTGCTAGAGGCCCCCCGGGACAGGGGGCGAATGAGCAGTTCTTC.

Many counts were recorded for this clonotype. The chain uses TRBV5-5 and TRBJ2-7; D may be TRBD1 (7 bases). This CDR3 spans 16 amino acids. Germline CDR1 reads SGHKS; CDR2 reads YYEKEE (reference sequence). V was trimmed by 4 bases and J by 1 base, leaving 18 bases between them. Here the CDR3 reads CASSHKEGALSYEQYF. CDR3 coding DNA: TGTGCCAGCAGCCACAAGGAGGGGGCTCTTTCCTACGAGCAGTACTTC.

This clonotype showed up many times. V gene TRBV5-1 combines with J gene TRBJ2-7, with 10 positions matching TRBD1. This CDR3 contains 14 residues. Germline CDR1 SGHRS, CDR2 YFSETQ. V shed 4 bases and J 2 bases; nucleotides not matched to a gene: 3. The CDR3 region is CASSTGTGAYEQYF. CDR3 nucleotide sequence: TGCGCCAGCAGCACGGGGACAGGGGCCTACGAGCAGTACTTC.

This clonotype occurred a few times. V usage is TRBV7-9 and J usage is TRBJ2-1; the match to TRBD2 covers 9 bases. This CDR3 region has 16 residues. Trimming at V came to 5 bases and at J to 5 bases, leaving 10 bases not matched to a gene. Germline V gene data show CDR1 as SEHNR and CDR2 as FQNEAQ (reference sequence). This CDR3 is CASSALGLARDNEQFF. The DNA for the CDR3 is TGTGCCAGCAGCGCCCTGGGACTAGCTCGGGACAATGAGCAGTTCTTC.

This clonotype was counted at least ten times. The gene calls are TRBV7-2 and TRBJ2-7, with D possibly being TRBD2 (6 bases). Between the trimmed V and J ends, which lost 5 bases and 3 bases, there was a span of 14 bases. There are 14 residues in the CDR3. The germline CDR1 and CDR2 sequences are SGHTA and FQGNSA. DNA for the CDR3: TGTGCCAGCAGCCCCGGAGGGGCGAACTACGAGCAGTACTTC. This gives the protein CASSPGGANYEQYF.

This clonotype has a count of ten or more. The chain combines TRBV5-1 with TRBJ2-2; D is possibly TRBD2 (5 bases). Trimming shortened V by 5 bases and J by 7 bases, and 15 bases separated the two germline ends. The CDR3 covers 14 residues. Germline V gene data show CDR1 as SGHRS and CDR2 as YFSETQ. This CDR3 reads CASRLGLASGELFF. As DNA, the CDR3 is TGCGCCAGCAGGCTCGGACTTGCTAGCGGGGAGCTGTTTTTT.

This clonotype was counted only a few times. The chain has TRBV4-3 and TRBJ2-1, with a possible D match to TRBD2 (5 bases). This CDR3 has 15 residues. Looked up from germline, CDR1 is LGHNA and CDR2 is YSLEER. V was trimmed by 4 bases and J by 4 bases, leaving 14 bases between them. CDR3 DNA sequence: TGCGCCAGCAGCCTCGAGCGGCGGGTTTACAATGAGCAGTTCTTC. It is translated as CASSLERRVYNEQFF.

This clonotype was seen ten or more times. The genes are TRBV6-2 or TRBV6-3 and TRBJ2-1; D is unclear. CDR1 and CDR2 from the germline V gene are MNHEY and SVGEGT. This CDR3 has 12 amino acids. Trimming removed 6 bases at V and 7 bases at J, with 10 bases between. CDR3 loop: CASSRARNEQFF. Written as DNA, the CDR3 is TGTGCCAGCAGCCGCGCTAGAAATGAGCAGTTCTTC.